This T cell receptor beta chain was documented in a study of T cells after yellow fever vaccination. General study findings and limits: Booster samples showed a return of most primary-vaccination clones (around 95% CD4, around 88% CD8).

This clonotype was detected once. What it binds is not known. Template switching with 5'RACE generated the TCR cDNA and added a universal primer site and UMIs. TCRdb ran MiXCR on the 5' RACE reads and lists one entry per CDR3 protein. The sample lists nearly 70,000 distinct CDR3 sequences, around 7% occurring once. V lost 0 bases and J lost 3, with 16 bases in between. From germline, CDR1 is LGHNA and CDR2 YNFKEQ. This CDR3 comprises 17 residues. This receptor was taken from a man aged 18 to 29 who received the YFV17D yellow fever vaccine. The sequences come from CD8+ T cells sorted from PBMCs, collected roughly 45 days after the first yellow fever vaccination. The chain carries TRBV4-2 and TRBJ2-3, with D perhaps given as TRBD1 or TRBD2 (6 bases each). This CDR3 reads CASSQEGRWGATDTQYF. Here the CDR3 DNA reads TGTGCCAGCAGCCAAGAGGGGAGGTGGGGGGCGACAGATACGCAGTATTTT.